Given below is one T cell receptor beta chain in context. These data originate in a study of Ad26.COV2.S vaccination and SARS-CoV-2 variants. Study overall: Ad26.COV2.S, an intramuscular injection, was given once or twice 56 days apart.

The germline V and J ends were trimmed by 1 base and 7 bases, with 14 bases remaining between them. The CDR3 sequence is 15 residues long. The V gene's germline CDR1 is SGHRS and CDR2 YFSETQ. Treatment defined: some 20 received Ad26.COV2.S at low or high dose, single or two shots; five or six received placebo; per-sample allocation not given. Following the first vaccine or placebo injection, samples were taken on day 63. The table came from immunoSEQ multiplex PCR; TCRdb's copy has only in-frame clones and leaves some out. The table includes roughly 680,000 clones, around 90% detected once. This clonotype was obtained from a person between 18 and 65 years old who received the Ad26.COV2.S COVID-19 vaccine or a placebo. The rearrangement links TRBV5-1 to TRBJ2-2; D is ambiguous. Here the sequenced sample was peripheral blood, taken in a trial of Ad26.COV2.S vaccine versus placebo. This CDR3 reads CASSLPPVGSGELFF. In DNA form, the CDR3 reads TGCGCCAGCAGCTTGCCCCCAGTAGGTAGCGGGGAGCTGTTTTTT.